The 30 T cell receptor beta chains given below trace back to one sample, sequenced in a study of cytomegalovirus exposure and HLA in healthy donors. With 60 Vbeta and 13 Jbeta primers, the PCR was carried out. The method was immunoSEQ multiplex PCR; TCRdb's version includes in-frame clones alone and lacks a portion of them. Of approximately 150,000 clones in the sample, roughly 82% were seen once. The sequenced sample was PBMCs. These receptors were taken from a middle-aged man in good health and CMV-seropositive.

The chain carries TRBV27 and TRBJ2-1; TRBD1 matches at 8 bases. The CDR3 sequence is 14 residues long. V lost 6 bases to trimming and J lost 10 bases; unmatched junction nucleotides: 11. Germline V gene lookup returns CDR1 MNHEY and CDR2 SMNVEV (reference sequence). CDR3 in amino acids: CASSLFQGAGEQFF. CDR3 in DNA: TGTGCCAGCAGCCTCTTTCAGGGGGCCGGAGAGCAGTTCTTC.

This clone was detected once. This chain joins TRBV6-5 and TRBJ2-5, with D possibly TRBD2 on 6 matching bases. The DNA end lines up better with TRBJ2-7; the J call may be wrong. In germline, CDR1 is MNHEY, CDR2 SVGAGI. The CDR3 has 12 residues. Here the CDR3 reads CASSFGGYEQYF. In DNA, the CDR3 is TGTGCCAGCAGTTTCGGAGGGTACGAGCAGTACTTC.

The chain couples TRBV5-1 to TRBJ2-5, with TRBD1 matching over 8 bases. Per germline, CDR1 SGHRS and CDR2 YFSETQ. The CDR3 sequence is 15 residues long. J was trimmed by 0 bases and V by 2 bases; bases with no gene match: 3. CDR3: CASSLQGGYQETQYF. The CDR3 coding sequence is TGCGCCAGCAGCTTACAGGGGGGCTACCAAGAGACCCAGTACTTC.

The V and J genes are TRBV7-2 and TRBJ2-7, with 14 bases fitting TRBD2. Germline V gene data show CDR1 as SGHTA and CDR2 as FQGNSA. The junction had 5 bases not matched to a gene; V was cut back by 5 bases and J by 2 bases. The CDR3 totals 16 residues. CDR3 protein: CASSAWTSGGTYEQYF. The CDR3 DNA sequence: TGTGCCAGCAGCGCCTGGACTAGCGGGGGGACCTACGAGCAGTACTTC.

The gene calls are TRBV28 and TRBJ2-7; possibly TRBD1 for D (5 bases). The CDR3 has 13 residues. The V and J ends lost 5 bases and 2 bases respectively, with 10 bases between them. CDR1 MDHEN and CDR2 SYDVKM come from the germline V gene. The CDR3 is CASSLTETYEQYF. The CDR3, as DNA: TGTGCCAGCAGTCTGACAGAGACCTACGAGCAGTACTTC.

This clone was counted a few times. At one end the junction does not follow the germline gene, possibly because of a read error. The chain has TRBV5-8 and TRBJ2-1; 7 positions match TRBD1. This CDR3 has 16 amino acids. The germline gives CDR1 SGHTS, CDR2 YDEGEE. The CDR3: CASSLSTGQYNNEQFF. The DNA of the CDR3 is TGCGCCAGCAGCCTCTCGACGGGACAGTACAACAATGAGCAGTTCTTC.

This chain uses TRBV7-2 with TRBJ1-6, with TRBD1 identical over 7 bases. Germline CDR1 and CDR2: SGHTA and FQGNSA. There are 13 residues in the CDR3. The trim removed 5 bases at V and 8 bases at J, leaving 3 bases unmatched. The CDR3 region has the DNA TGTGCCAGCAGCCTAGGGACAGATTCACCCCTCCACTTT. Encoded protein: CASSLGTDSPLHF. Full variable domain (outside the CDR3, taken from reference TRBV7-2 and TRBJ1-6): GAGVSQSPSNKVTEKGKDVELRCDPISGHTALYWYRQSLGQGLEFLIYFQGNSAPDKSGLPSDRFSAERTGGSVSTLTIQRTQQEDSAVYLCASSLGTDSPLHFGNGTRLTVT.

This clone has just one count. This chain links TRBV25-1 with TRBJ2-3; a weak D match, TRBD2 (6 bases). The CDR3 is made up of 14 amino acids. The germline V gene encodes CDR1 MGHDK and CDR2 SYGVNS. Trimming cost V 5 bases and J 0 bases, with 9 bases left between them. The CDR3 DNA sequence: TGTGCCAGCAGTCCGGGACTTAGCACAGATACGCAGTATTTT. This codes for CASSPGLSTDTQYF.

This chain links TRBV28 with TRBJ2-5, with D possibly TRBD1 on 5 matching bases. Looked up from germline, CDR1 is MDHEN and CDR2 is SYDVKM. V was cut by 5 bases and J by 1 base, with 11 bases left in between. CDR3 length: 14 amino acids. Written as DNA, the CDR3 is TGTGCCAGCAGTACCCTGACAGTCCAAGAGACCCAGTACTTC. Translating it yields CASSTLTVQETQYF.

The chain recombines TRBV18 with TRBJ1-2, with 10 bases fitting TRBD1. The CDR3 loop spans 16 amino acids. Germline CDR1 reads KGHSH; CDR2 reads LQKENI. The junction had 7 bases not matched to a gene; V was cut back by 3 bases and J by 3 bases. In DNA, the CDR3 is TGTGCCAGCTCACCTCCCGGGACAGGGGACCACTATGGCTACACCTTC. The encoded protein is CASSPPGTGDHYGYTF.

This chain uses TRBV5-1 with TRBJ1-2; D might be TRBD1 (5 bases). V gave up 0 bases and J gave up 4 bases, with 19 bases separating them. The CDR3 consists of 17 residues. The germline V gene has CDR1 SGHRS and CDR2 YFSETQ. DNA of the CDR3: TGCGCCAGCAGCTTGGTTGCAGGGCGTGGTCAGCCCTATGGCTACACCTTC. This sequence encodes CASSLVAGRGQPYGYTF.

The rearrangement links TRBV19 to TRBJ2-1, with D possibly being TRBD2 (6 bases). V lost 1 base and J lost 11, with 18 bases in between. The CDR3 runs 15 residues. Germline V gene sequence: CDR1 LNHDA, CDR2 SQIVND (reference sequence). This CDR3 is CASSIAGALTLKQFF. CDR3 DNA: TGTGCCAGTAGTATAGCGGGAGCGCTAACCTTAAAGCAGTTCTTC.

This chain connects TRBV11-2 to TRBJ1-6; D remains ambiguous. The germline V gene has CDR1 SGHAT and CDR2 FQNNGV. There are 18 residues in the CDR3. Trimming removed 2 bases from V and 9 bases from J, with 23 bases in between. CDR3 loop: CASSLPGPTHSGGSPLHF. CDR3 DNA: TGTGCCAGCAGCTTACCGGGTCCAACTCATAGTGGAGGTTCACCCCTCCACTTT.

For the CDR3, the DNA is TGTGCCAGCAGCCCTCAGGGGGGCCCTAATTCACCCCTCCACTTT. This translates into CASSPQGGPNSPLHF. This chain uses TRBV7-9 with TRBJ1-6; TRBD1 matches at 7 bases. This CDR3 is built from 15 residues. The junction had 7 bases not matched to a gene; V was cut back by 5 bases and J by 6 bases. Germline lookup yields CDR1 SEHNR and CDR2 FQNEAQ (reference sequence).

The V gene is TRBV28, the J gene TRBJ1-2, with 9 bases fitting TRBD1. CDR3 length: 13 residues. Germline V CDR1 and CDR2: MDHEN, SYDVKM. Germline trimming cut 6 bases from V and 8 bases from J; bases unmatched to any gene: 7. The CDR3 bases are TGTGCCAGCAGGATACAGGGGGCCGGGGGCTACACCTTC. Amino acid sequence: CASRIQGAGGYTF.

The chain is built from TRBV1 and TRBJ2-7; TRBD2, as called in the table, went unchecked against the DNA. TRBV1 is a documented pseudogene. The length of the CDR3 is 16 residues. The DNA for the CDR3 is TGCACCAGCAGCCAAGGGGGAGGGACTCAAACCTACGAGCAGTACTTC. This gives the protein CTSSQGGGTQTYEQYF.

The chain couples TRBV27 to TRBJ2-1; D might be TRBD2 (5 bases). CDR1 is MNHEY and CDR2 is SMNVEV in the germline V gene (reference sequence). Trimming pared 4 bases from V and 10 bases from J, leaving 17 bases between. This CDR3 is built from 14 residues. The DNA of the CDR3 is TGTGCCAGCAGTTCCTCCGGGAACCTAGGGGAGCAGTTCTTC. It translates to CASSSSGNLGEQFF.

The V and J genes are TRBV30 and TRBJ1-2; 7 bases match TRBD1. The CDR3 contains 13 residues. Per the germline V gene, CDR1 is GTSNPN and CDR2 is SVGIG (reference sequence). Trimming cost V 2 bases and J 3 bases; bases outside gene matches: 3. CDR3 in amino acids: CAWSRDRDYGYTF. CDR3 DNA sequence: TGTGCCTGGAGTCGCGACAGGGACTATGGCTACACCTTC.

The rearrangement joins TRBV11-2 to TRBJ1-1; no reliable D call. The CDR3 sequence is 12 residues long. V lost 7 bases and J lost 6, with 12 bases in between. The germline gives CDR1 SGHAT, CDR2 FQNNGV. The chain's CDR3 is CASTELRAEAFF. CDR3 in DNA: TGTGCCAGCACCGAATTACGAGCTGAAGCTTTCTTT.

CDR3 residues: CASSNRVEEKLFF. CDR3 coding DNA: TGTGCCAGCAGTAACAGGGTAGAGGAAAAACTGTTTTTT. The chain employs TRBV5-6 and TRBJ1-4; perhaps TRBD1 as D (6 bases). The CDR3 is 13 amino acids. Between the trimmed V and J ends, which lost 5 bases and 8 bases, there was a span of 13 bases. Germline CDR1 SGHDT, CDR2 YYEEEE.

This clone was counted between two and nine times. The V and J genes are TRBV5-1 and TRBJ2-1, with a weak D call TRBD2 (6 bases). Trimming took off 4 bases at V and 0 bases at J, with 14 bases between the two ends. The CDR3 length is 16 residues. CDR1 and CDR2 from the germline V gene are SGHRS and YFSETQ. CDR3 residues: CASSPLGGGSYNEQFF. In DNA form, the CDR3 reads TGCGCCAGCAGCCCCTTGGGGGGAGGCTCCTACAATGAGCAGTTCTTC.

V usage is TRBV7-9 and J usage is TRBJ1-2; 10 bases agree with TRBD1. This CDR3 has 15 residues. The germline gives CDR1 SEHNR, CDR2 FQNEAQ (reference sequence). The junction had 7 bases not matched to a gene; V was cut back by 5 bases and J by 4 bases. DNA for the CDR3: TGTGCCAGCAGCGGGACAGGGGACGTCCTCTATGGCTACACCTTC. Translated, it gives CASSGTGDVLYGYTF.

The chain employs TRBV21-1 and TRBJ1-1; no DNA check was done on the table's D call, TRBD1. TRBV21-1 counts as a pseudogene. This CDR3 is 17 amino acids long. The CDR3 DNA sequence: TGTGCCAGCAGCAAAGTGGTCAGGGGGCCAATACCCCCTGAAGCTTTCTTT. Translating it yields CASSKVVRGPIPPEAFF.

The chain carries TRBV29-1 and TRBJ1-2; TRBD1 agrees at 8 bases. The V gene's germline CDR1 is SQVTM and CDR2 ANQGSEA. The CDR3 has 15 amino acids. J lost 3 bases, V lost 6 bases, and 12 bases had no gene match. The CDR3 DNA is TGCAGCGTCCGGACAGGGACCAGGGGCTACTATGGCTACACCTTC. This encodes CSVRTGTRGYYGYTF.

This chain joins TRBV11-3 and TRBJ2-5, with a tentative D call TRBD1 (5 bases). Germline V CDR1 and CDR2: SGHNT, YENEEA. V was clipped by 1 base and J by 5 bases, with 14 bases between them. This CDR3 spans 15 amino acids. This CDR3 is CASSLGSSRGETQYF. The CDR3 nucleotides are TGTGCCAGCAGCTTAGGGTCCTCAAGGGGCGAGACCCAGTACTTC.

The chain has TRBV9 and TRBJ1-2; D possibly corresponds to TRBD1 (5 bases). From germline, CDR1 is SGDLS and CDR2 YYNGEE. The V end lost 3 bases, the J end lost 0 bases, and 12 bases lay between the germline ends. The CDR3 extends over 15 amino acids. The CDR3 loop reads CASSGGLGSNYGYTF. The DNA for the CDR3 is TGTGCCAGCAGCGGGGGCCTGGGGTCTAACTATGGCTACACCTTC.

In its sample, this clone was seen a few times. This chain links TRBV19 with TRBJ2-7, with D unresolved. Per the germline V gene, CDR1 is LNHDA and CDR2 is SQIVND (reference sequence). CDR3 length equals 14 residues. V lost 4 bases and J 2 bases, leaving 12 bases between the germline ends. The CDR3 region is CASSTLTRAYEQYF. DNA for the CDR3: TGTGCCAGTAGTACCCTGACAAGAGCCTACGAGCAGTACTTC. Full variable domain (outside the CDR3, taken from reference TRBV19 and TRBJ2-7): DGGITQSPKYLFRKEGQNVTLSCEQNLNHDAMYWYRQDPGQGLRLIYYSQIVNDFQKGDIAEGYSVSREKKESFPLTVTSAQKNPTAFYLCASSTLTRAYEQYFGPGTRLTVT.

The chain uses TRBV11-2 and TRBJ2-1; 9 bases fit TRBD1. The CDR3 is made up of 15 amino acids. The V gene's germline CDR1 is SGHAT and CDR2 FQNNGV. J gave up 6 bases and V 6 bases, and 9 bases lay outside the gene matches. The CDR3 DNA follows: TGTGCCAGCAGTTTTCGACAGGGGGATAGCAATGAGCAGTTCTTC. Its translation: CASSFRQGDSNEQFF. The full variable domain, its missing parts supplied by reference TRBV11-2 and TRBJ2-1, is EAGVAQSPRYKIIEKRQSVAFWCNPISGHATLYWYQQILGQGPKLLIQFQNNGVVDDSQLPKDRFSAERLKGVDSTLKIQPAKLEDSAVYLCASSFRQGDSNEQFFGPGTRLTVL.

The CDR3 coding sequence is TGCGCCAGCAGCCAAGACCACAGGGGAGAGACCCAGTACTTC. Its protein product is CASSQDHRGETQYF. This chain connects TRBV4-1 to TRBJ2-5, with 7 bases that match TRBD1. V trimming: 0 bases; J trimming: 4 bases; junction bases outside the gene matches: 2. Germline CDR1 is MGHRA and CDR2 is YSYEKL. The CDR3 is made up of 14 amino acids.

This clone has more than one count but fewer than ten. V usage is TRBV7-9 and J usage is TRBJ2-7; D is undetermined. Germline V gene lookup returns CDR1 SEHNR and CDR2 FQNEAQ (reference sequence). This CDR3 is 12 amino acids long. Trimming removed 4 bases at V and 5 bases at J, with 9 bases between. The CDR3 protein is CASSSPGHEQYF. The CDR3 nucleotides read TGTGCCAGCAGCTCCCCAGGTCACGAGCAGTACTTC.